The entry below describes one T cell receptor beta chain. Its antigen is unidentified. This entry comes from a study of cytomegalovirus exposure and HLA in healthy donors. This PCR relied on a set of 60 Vbeta primers and 13 Jbeta primers. Original processing methods: Roughly 11 million of the about 80 million unique TCR beta chains counted in a later analysis were shared. Sequencing used immunoSEQ multiplex PCR; TCRdb keeps in-frame clones, though not all of them. The V and J calls and clone size come from that table; D and trimming were worked out from the DNA. This repertoire shows over 150,000 clones, about 69% found once; its top ten account for 2.9%. Overall study results and limits: Association of a missense DCLRE1C variant with TCR beta V- and J-gene trimming was reported in a later analysis. At a 0.05 false discovery rate, a later analysis found around 15,000 TCR beta sequences to be associated with HLA alleles.

This CDR3 has 14 residues. Germline CDR1 and CDR2: LNHDA and SQIVND (reference sequence). V was trimmed by 7 bases and J by 2 bases, leaving 15 bases between them. The sequence derives from a male donor in good health and CMV-seronegative. The rearrangement uses TRBV19 and TRBJ2-7; D is perhaps TRBD2 (6 bases). The sample comprised PBMCs. The DNA of the CDR3 is TGTGCCAGTAAATCGGGGACTCGCGCCTACGAGCAGTACTTC. As protein: CASKSGTRAYEQYF.